This entry concerns a single TCR beta chain. Its specificity is unknown. Original processing methods: Without quality scores, immunoSEQ junctional reads could not be filtered like full-length reads. Using immunoSEQ multiplex PCR, the repertoire was profiled, and TCRdb retains in-frame clones only, with some absent. The DNA gave D and trimming, while V, J and clone size come from that table. This repertoire shows over a million clones, about 96% found once; its top ten account for roughly 1.1%. The sample belongs to a study of shared clonotypes between healthy human individuals. Study conclusions and caveats: Several donors held 5% to 5.5% of naive CD4 clonotypes in common.

Subsets obtained from CD4+ cells comprised CD45RA+ naive and CD45RA-negative memory cells. CDR1 and CDR2 from the germline V gene are SEHNR and FQNEAQ (reference sequence). This CDR3 is built from 15 residues. The J segment lost 3 bases and the V segment lost 6 bases, leaving 9 bases of the junction unmatched. This TCR was sampled from a man in his thirties or forties in good health. The chain combines TRBV7-9 with TRBJ1-1; 8 positions agree with TRBD1. The sequenced sample was naive CD4+ T cells sorted from blood. This sample's subset: CD45RA+ positively selected. This CDR3 reads CASREDRGRYTEAFF. In DNA, the CDR3 is TGTGCCAGCAGGGAAGACAGGGGACGGTACACTGAAGCTTTCTTT.